The 9 T cell receptor beta chains listed next were all sequenced from one sample in a study of shared clonotypes between healthy human individuals. This table comes from immunoSEQ multiplex PCR, and its TCRdb copy is limited to in-frame clones, with some not included. The table records around 1.5 million clones, approximately 98% of them present only once. The specimen sequenced was naive CD4+ T cells sorted from blood. Subset reported: CD45RA+ positively selected. These TCRs come from a young man in good health.

Concerning this clone itself: Other DNA sequences in this specimen translate into the identical CDR3. V gene TRBV7-6 combines with J gene TRBJ2-7; 8 bases line up with TRBD2. Germline V CDR1 and CDR2: SGHVS, FNYEAQ. The CDR3 sequence is 14 residues long. Trimming took 3 bases from V and 0 from J; bases not matched to a gene: 1. CDR3 nucleotides: TGTGCCAGCAGCTTGGGACTAGGCTCCTACGAGCAGTACTTC. It yields the protein CASSLGLGSYEQYF.

The chain has TRBV29-1 and TRBJ2-3; 10 bases map to TRBD2. The CDR3 consists of 16 residues. Germline loops: CDR1 SQVTM, CDR2 ANQGSEA. V lost 6 bases to trimming and J lost 0 bases; unmatched junction nucleotides: 9. DNA of the CDR3: TGCAGCGTCGCTGGACTAGCGGCGTCAAGCACAGATACGCAGTATTTT. Its translation is CSVAGLAASSTDTQYF.

J is TRBJ2-3 and V is TRBV2; a weak D match, TRBD1 (6 bases). Trimming cost V 5 bases and J 0 bases, with 9 bases left between them. Per the germline V gene, CDR1 is SNHLY and CDR2 is FYNNEI. This CDR3 region has 14 residues. CDR3 bases: TGTGCCAGCAGTAAGGACAGAAGCACAGATACGCAGTATTTT. It translates to CASSKDRSTDTQYF.

A remark on this clone: Distinct nucleotide sequences in the sample also encode this CDR3. The chain employs TRBV9 and TRBJ2-1, with D possibly being TRBD2 (5 bases). Trimming took off 0 bases at V and 5 bases at J, with 12 bases between the two ends. Germline loops: CDR1 SGDLS, CDR2 YYNGEE. The CDR3 covers 15 residues. CDR3 sequence (DNA): TGTGCCAGCAGCGTAGGGCTGGCGAGGGACAATGAGCAGTTCTTC. The encoded protein is CASSVGLARDNEQFF.

V gene TRBV15 combines with J gene TRBJ1-1; D might be TRBD1 (6 bases). V was pared by 6 bases and J by 3 bases, with 14 bases between. The CDR3 runs 14 residues. From germline, CDR1 is LNHNV and CDR2 YYDKDF (reference sequence). As DNA, the CDR3 is TGTGCCACCAGTCCAACGTACAGGGACACTGAAGCTTTCTTT. This translates into CATSPTYRDTEAFF.

V usage is TRBV16 and J usage is TRBJ2-2; D is unclear. V lost 0 bases and J lost 3, with 5 bases in between. The CDR3 totals 14 residues. Germline CDR1 is KGHSY and CDR2 is FQNENV. CDR3 nucleotides: TGTGCCAGCAGCCAATCGTTTTACACCGGGGAGCTGTTTTTT. It encodes CASSQSFYTGELFF.

The CDR3 nucleotides read TGCGCCAGCAGCTTGCCCGGCTGGGATGAGCAGTTCTTC. The encoded protein is CASSLPGWDEQFF. This sequence joins TRBV5-1 and TRBJ2-1; D unclear. Germline values: CDR1 SGHRS, CDR2 YFSETQ. This CDR3 spans 13 amino acids. V was clipped by 1 base and J by 8 bases, with 10 bases between them.

The chain links TRBV6-5 to TRBJ2-7, with D uncertain. Germline-derived CDR1 and CDR2 are MNHEY and SVGAGI. Trimming stripped 4 bases from V and 5 bases from J, with 6 bases between. The CDR3 totals 11 residues. For the CDR3, the DNA is TGTGCCAGCAGTTGGCGAAACGAGCAGTACTTC. This encodes CASSWRNEQYF.

This chain uses TRBV27 with TRBJ2-5, with TRBD1 matching over 7 bases. Trimming cost V 5 bases and J 4 bases; bases outside gene matches: 7. This CDR3 region has 14 residues. Germline assignment: CDR1 MNHEY and CDR2 SMNVEV (reference sequence). In nucleotides, the CDR3 is TGTGCCAGCAGTCCGCAGGGGGAAGGAGAGACCCAGTACTTC. Its translation: CASSPQGEGETQYF.